This T cell receptor beta chain is drawn from a study of PD-1 blockade in classical Hodgkin lymphoma. Background on the study: Nivolumab dosing for patients was 3 mg/kg, administered intravenously every 2 weeks.

Study observations and caveats: Exclusion was applied to patients who started nivolumab under 1 year after ASCT.

Each patient's relapse followed autologous stem cell transplantation, and brentuximab vedotin exposure varied. Repertoires were generated with immunoSEQ multiplex PCR, while TCRdb's copy carries only in-frame clones and drops some. Counted here are about 94,000 clones, roughly 87% occurring once; the ten biggest clones make up about 10%. About this clone: Its antigen remains unidentified.

Germline CDR1 is SEHNR and CDR2 is FQNEAQ (reference sequence). V trimming: 3 bases; J trimming: 7 bases; junction bases outside the gene matches: 4. The CDR3 spans 15 residues. The receptor comes from a human donor with classical Hodgkin lymphoma. This specimen consisted of peripheral blood mononuclear cells (PBMCs), obtained before the second cycle of nivolumab. The J gene is TRBJ2-4, the V gene TRBV7-9, with TRBD2 identical over 12 bases. CDR3 residues: CASSLTSGRQNIQYF. The CDR3 nucleotides are TGTGCCAGCAGCTTGACTAGCGGGAGACAGAACATTCAGTACTTC.